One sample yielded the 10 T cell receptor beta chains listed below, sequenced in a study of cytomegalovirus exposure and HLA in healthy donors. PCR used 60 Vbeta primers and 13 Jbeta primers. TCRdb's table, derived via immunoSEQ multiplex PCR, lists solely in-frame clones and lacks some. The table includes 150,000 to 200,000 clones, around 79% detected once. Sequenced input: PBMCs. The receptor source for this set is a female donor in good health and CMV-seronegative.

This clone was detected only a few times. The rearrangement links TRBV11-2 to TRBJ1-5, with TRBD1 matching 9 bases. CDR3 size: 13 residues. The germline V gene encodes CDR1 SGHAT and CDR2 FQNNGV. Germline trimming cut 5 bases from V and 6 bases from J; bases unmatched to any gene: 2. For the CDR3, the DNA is TGTGCCAGCAGCCTGGACAGGGGTCAGCCCCAGCATTTT. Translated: CASSLDRGQPQHF.

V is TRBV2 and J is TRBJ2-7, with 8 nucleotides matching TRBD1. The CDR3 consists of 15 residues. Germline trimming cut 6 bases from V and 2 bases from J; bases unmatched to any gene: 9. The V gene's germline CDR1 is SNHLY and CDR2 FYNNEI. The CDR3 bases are TGTGCCAGCAGCCACGACAGGGGCCCAGCCTACGAGCAGTACTTC. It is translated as CASSHDRGPAYEQYF.

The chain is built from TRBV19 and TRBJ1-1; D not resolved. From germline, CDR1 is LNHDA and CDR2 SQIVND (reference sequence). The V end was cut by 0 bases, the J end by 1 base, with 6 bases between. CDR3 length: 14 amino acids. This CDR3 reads CASSIEGENTEAFF. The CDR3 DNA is TGTGCCAGTAGTATAGAAGGAGAGAACACTGAAGCTTTCTTT.

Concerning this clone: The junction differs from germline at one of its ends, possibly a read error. As DNA, the CDR3 is TGTTCCAGCAGCTTAGCGCGGGCAGGGGGTCCCCCCGAGCAGTACTTC. Protein: CSSSLARAGGPPEQYF. This sequence joins TRBV7-9 and TRBJ2-7; 7 bases match TRBD1. The CDR3 length is 16 residues. Germline V CDR1 and CDR2: SEHNR, FQNEAQ (reference sequence). The whole variable domain, filled in from reference TRBV7-9 and TRBJ2-7, reads DTGVSQNPRHKITKRGQNVTFRCDPISEHNRLYWYRQTLGQGPEFLTYFQNEAQLEKSRLLSDRFSAERPKGSFSTLEIQRTEQGDSAMYLCSSSLARAGGPPEQYFGPGTRLTVT.

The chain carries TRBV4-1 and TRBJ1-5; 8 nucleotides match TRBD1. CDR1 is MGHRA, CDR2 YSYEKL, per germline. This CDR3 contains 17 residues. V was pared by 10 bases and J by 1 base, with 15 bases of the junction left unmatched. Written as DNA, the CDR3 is TGCGCCACCGCCGCCGTACAGGGGGGAAGGAGCAATCAGCCCCAGCATTTT. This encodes CATAAVQGGRSNQPQHF.

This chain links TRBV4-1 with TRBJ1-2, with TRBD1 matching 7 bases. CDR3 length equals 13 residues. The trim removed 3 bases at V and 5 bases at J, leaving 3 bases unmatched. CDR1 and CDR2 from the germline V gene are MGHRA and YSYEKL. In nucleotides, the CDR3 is TGCGCCAGCAGCCAGGGACAGCTTTATGGCTACACCTTC. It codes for CASSQGQLYGYTF.

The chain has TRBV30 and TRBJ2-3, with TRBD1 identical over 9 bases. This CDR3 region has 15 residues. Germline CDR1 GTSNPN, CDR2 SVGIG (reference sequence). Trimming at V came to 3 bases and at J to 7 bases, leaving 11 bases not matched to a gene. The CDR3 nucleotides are TGTGCCTGGAGGACCGACAGGGGGGGCCTTAATACGCAGTATTTT. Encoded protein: CAWRTDRGGLNTQYF.

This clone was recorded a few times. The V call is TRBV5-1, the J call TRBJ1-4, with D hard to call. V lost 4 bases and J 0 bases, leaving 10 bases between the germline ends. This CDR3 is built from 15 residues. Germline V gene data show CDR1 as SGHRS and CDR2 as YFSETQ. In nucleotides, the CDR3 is TGCGCCAGCAGCGCCTACGGTGCAACTAATGAAAAACTGTTTTTT. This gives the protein CASSAYGATNEKLFF.

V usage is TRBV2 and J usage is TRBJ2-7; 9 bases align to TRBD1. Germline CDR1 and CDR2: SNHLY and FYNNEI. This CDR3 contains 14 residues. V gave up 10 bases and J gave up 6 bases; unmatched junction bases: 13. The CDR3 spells CATRGGTGQVEQYF. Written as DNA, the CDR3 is TGTGCCACTAGGGGGGGGACAGGGCAGGTCGAGCAGTACTTC.

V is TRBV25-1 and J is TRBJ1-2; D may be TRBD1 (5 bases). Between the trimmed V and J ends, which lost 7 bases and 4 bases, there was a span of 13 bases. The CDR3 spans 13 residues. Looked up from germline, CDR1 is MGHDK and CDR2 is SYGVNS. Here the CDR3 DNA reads TGTGCCAGCACCGGAGGGACGGGCTATGGCTACACCTTC. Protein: CASTGGTGYGYTF.